The 31 T cell receptor beta chains in this list originate from one sample, sequenced in a study of blood T cell repertoires in COVID-19. The table came from immunoSEQ multiplex PCR; TCRdb's copy has only in-frame clones and leaves some out. The sample consists of about 160,000 clones, about three quarters of them appearing once. The sample taken for sequencing was peripheral blood. The receptors stem from a man aged 55 to 70 with acute or convalescent COVID-19.

The V call is TRBV7-9, the J call TRBJ2-5; a possible D gene is TRBD1 (6 bases). The germline gives CDR1 SEHNR, CDR2 FQNEAQ (reference sequence). Trimming stripped 5 bases from V and 4 bases from J, with 17 bases between. The CDR3 covers 15 residues. DNA of the CDR3: TGTGCCAGCAGCCCCTTCTTTCAGGGGACAGAGACCCAGTACTTC. Encoded protein: CASSPFFQGTETQYF.

V and J are TRBV2 and TRBJ2-3; D may be TRBD1 (5 bases). The germline V gene encodes CDR1 SNHLY and CDR2 FYNNEI. This CDR3 has 15 residues. Trimming cost V 3 bases and J 0 bases, with 10 bases left between them. CDR3 coding DNA: TGTGCCAGCAGTGAGATACAGGTTAGCACAGATACGCAGTATTTT. Encoded protein: CASSEIQVSTDTQYF. The full variable domain, completed using reference TRBV2 and TRBJ2-3, is EPEVTQTPSHQVTQMGQEVILRCVPISNHLYFYWYRQILGQKVEFLVSFYNNEISEKSEIFDDQFSVERPDGSNFTLKIRSTKLEDSAMYFCASSEIQVSTDTQYFGPGTRLTVL.

The chain joins TRBV24-1 to TRBJ2-3; TRBD1 matches 9 bases. The CDR3 spans 15 residues. Germline values: CDR1 KGHDR, CDR2 SFDVKD. J gave up 4 bases and V 2 bases, and 3 bases lay outside the gene matches. The CDR3 nucleotides are TGTGCCACCAGTGATTCGGGACAGGGTGCAGATACGCAGTATTTT. Translating it yields CATSDSGQGADTQYF.

The J gene is TRBJ1-2, the V gene TRBV12-3 or TRBV12-4, with TRBD1 matching over 7 bases. Germline trimming cut 6 bases from V and 4 bases from J; bases unmatched to any gene: 5. The CDR3 covers 13 residues. The CDR3 DNA follows: TGTGCCAGCAGCAACGGGACAGCCTATGGCTACACCTTC. This codes for CASSNGTAYGYTF.

This clone was counted a single time. The V call is TRBV5-5, the J call TRBJ1-1, with D unclear. Trimming cost V 1 base and J 4 bases, with 8 bases left between them. Germline lookup yields CDR1 SGHKS and CDR2 YYEKEE (reference sequence). This CDR3 is 13 amino acids long. The CDR3 sequence is CASSLNSGTEAFF. The CDR3 nucleotides are TGTGCCAGCAGCTTGAATTCAGGCACTGAAGCTTTCTTT.

The chain joins TRBV6-4 to TRBJ1-5, with TRBD1 matching over 7 bases. This CDR3 region has 17 residues. Trimming removed 6 bases from V and 0 bases from J; junction bases left unmatched: 11. Per the germline V gene, CDR1 is MRHNA and CDR2 is SNTAGT. The DNA for the CDR3 is TGTGCCAGCAGGGATCTCGACAGGGACGATAGCAATCAGCCCCAGCATTTT. This codes for CASRDLDRDDSNQPQHF.

The chain combines TRBV6-1 with TRBJ2-1, with 9 bases identical to TRBD2. The CDR3 spans 16 residues. V shed 4 bases and J 1 base; nucleotides not matched to a gene: 5. The germline V gene encodes CDR1 MNHNS and CDR2 SASEGT. The CDR3 is CASSGSGGTSYNEQFF. Written as DNA, the CDR3 is TGTGCCAGCAGTGGTAGCGGGGGCACTTCCTACAATGAGCAGTTCTTC.

The V and J genes are TRBV19 and TRBJ1-5, with 8 bases that match TRBD1. This CDR3 comprises 16 residues. Germline CDR1 LNHDA, CDR2 SQIVND (reference sequence). Losses at the gene ends were 3 bases for V and 0 bases for J; bases not matched to a gene: 4. CDR3 sequence (DNA): TGTGCCAGTAGTATGGCAGGGGGCTATAGCAATCAGCCCCAGCATTTT. Translated, it gives CASSMAGGYSNQPQHF.

The chain uses TRBV4-1 and TRBJ1-3, with a possible D match to TRBD1 (6 bases). The CDR3 is 18 residues long. Germline CDR1 and CDR2: MGHRA and YSYEKL. The V gene lost 0 bases and the J gene lost 0 bases, with 15 bases spanning the gap. CDR3 protein: CASSQEGRGTSSGNTIYF. The CDR3 DNA reads as TGCGCCAGCAGCCAAGAGGGGAGGGGGACGAGCTCTGGAAACACCATATATTTT.

The CDR3 protein is CASSISTGLYGYTF. CDR3 DNA: TGTGCCAGTAGTATTTCGACAGGGCTGTATGGCTACACCTTC. The chain couples TRBV19 to TRBJ1-2; TRBD1 matches 7 bases. CDR3 size: 14 residues. Trimming at V came to 3 bases and at J to 5 bases, leaving 6 bases not matched to a gene. Germline V gives CDR1 LNHDA, CDR2 SQIVND (reference sequence).

A single count supports this clone. The chain links TRBV12-1 to TRBJ2-3; the D call of TRBD2 is as the table states it, not checked on the DNA. TRBV12-1 is marked as a pseudogene. The CDR3 runs to 19 residues. The CDR3 DNA follows: TGTGCCAGCACCTCTGGTTGGTCTCAAGCGCCCGTAGTGGAAGATACGCAGTATTTT. Translating it yields CASTSGWSQAPVVEDTQYF.

V gene TRBV7-2 combines with J gene TRBJ1-1; perhaps TRBD1 as D (6 bases). The CDR3 sequence is 17 residues long. Germline loops: CDR1 SGHTA, CDR2 FQGNSA. The germline V and J ends were trimmed by 3 bases and 0 bases, with 17 bases remaining between them. The CDR3 sequence: CASSFLDSTTMNTEAFF. CDR3 DNA: TGTGCCAGCAGCTTTTTGGACAGCACTACGATGAACACTGAAGCTTTCTTT.

This clone was seen just once. The chain links TRBV5-6 to TRBJ2-7, with a tentative D call TRBD1 (6 bases). CDR1 is SGHDT and CDR2 is YYEEEE in the germline V gene. Trimming pared 6 bases from V and 4 bases from J, leaving 17 bases between. The CDR3 sequence is 14 residues long. The CDR3 reads CASTTLPGTYEQYF. CDR3 DNA: TGTGCCAGCACCACTCTTCCGGGGACATACGAGCAGTACTTC.

The J gene is TRBJ1-2, the V gene TRBV18; TRBD1 agrees at 9 bases. Per the germline V gene, CDR1 is KGHSH and CDR2 is LQKENI. This CDR3 is built from 15 residues. Trimming cost V 5 bases and J 7 bases; bases outside gene matches: 11. CDR3 nucleotides: TGTGCCAGCTCATCGGGACAGGGAGGATCGTCTGGCTACACCTTC. Its translation: CASSSGQGGSSGYTF.

The chain has TRBV30 and TRBJ1-4; 9 nucleotides align to TRBD1. Trimming at V came to 3 bases and at J to 12 bases, leaving 2 bases not matched to a gene. CDR1 is GTSNPN, CDR2 SVGIG, per germline (reference sequence). The CDR3 loop spans 11 amino acids. CDR3 in amino acids: CAWSYRGQLFF. CDR3 bases: TGTGCCTGGAGCTACAGGGGGCAACTGTTTTTT.

The chain recombines TRBV2 with TRBJ1-2; D remains ambiguous. Germline lookup yields CDR1 SNHLY and CDR2 FYNNEI. This CDR3 is 12 amino acids long. V lost 7 bases and J lost 4, with 10 bases in between. CDR3 residues: CASTTARYGYTF. DNA of the CDR3: TGTGCCAGCACCACAGCCCGCTATGGCTACACCTTC.

A note on this clone: The sample contains more than one DNA sequence encoding this CDR3. The chain combines TRBV3-1 (or the pseudogene TRBV3-2) with TRBJ2-2; 7 bases line up with TRBD2. The CDR3 sequence is 14 residues long. V lost 6 bases, J lost 8 bases, and 9 bases stayed unmatched. Germline loops: CDR1 LGHDT, CDR2 YNNKEL (reference sequence). The CDR3 protein is CASRETGGAGELFF. The CDR3 DNA sequence: TGTGCCAGCAGGGAAACGGGGGGTGCTGGGGAGCTGTTTTTT.

This rearrangement joins TRBV3-1 (or the pseudogene TRBV3-2) to TRBJ2-1; D not resolved. This CDR3 is 12 amino acids long. The V gene's germline CDR1 is LGHDT and CDR2 YNNKEL (reference sequence). The germline V and J ends were trimmed by 0 bases and 11 bases, with 8 bases remaining between them. In DNA form, the CDR3 reads TGTGCCAGCAGCCAAGAGAAGCATAAGCAGTTCTTC. Translating gives CASSQEKHKQFF.

CDR3 in amino acids: CASSRSGSTDTQYF. The CDR3, as DNA: TGTGCCAGTAGTAGATCGGGGAGCACAGATACGCAGTATTTT. V is TRBV19 and J is TRBJ2-3; D is perhaps TRBD2 (5 bases). The length of the CDR3 is 14 residues. Trimming took 4 bases from V and 0 from J, leaving 8 bases between them. CDR1 LNHDA and CDR2 SQIVND come from the germline V gene (reference sequence).

The rearrangement joins TRBV4-2 to TRBJ2-3; no firm D call. Germline V lookup: CDR1 LGHNA, CDR2 YNFKEQ. Deletions cut 0 bases from V and 2 bases from J, with 9 bases between. The CDR3 length is 15 residues. CDR3 sequence: CASSQEPVNTDTQYF. The CDR3 bases are TGTGCCAGCAGCCAAGAGCCAGTAAACACAGATACGCAGTATTTT.

The V call is TRBV19, the J call TRBJ2-3; 9 bases are shared with TRBD2. Germline V gene sequence: CDR1 LNHDA, CDR2 SQIVND (reference sequence). Trimming at V came to 3 bases and at J to 5 bases, leaving 3 bases not matched to a gene. This CDR3 comprises 14 residues. The CDR3 is CASSMGLAVDTQYF. The CDR3 coding sequence is TGTGCCAGTAGTATGGGACTAGCAGTAGATACGCAGTATTTT. The full variable domain, with the rest looked up from reference TRBV19 and TRBJ2-3, is DGGITQSPKYLFRKEGQNVTLSCEQNLNHDAMYWYRQDPGQGLRLIYYSQIVNDFQKGDIAEGYSVSREKKESFPLTVTSAQKNPTAFYLCASSMGLAVDTQYFGPGTRLTVL.

V and J are TRBV6-5 and TRBJ1-2; unclear D gene. Looked up from germline, CDR1 is MNHEY and CDR2 is SVGAGI. The CDR3 is made up of 14 amino acids. V dropped 2 bases and J dropped 3 bases, with 10 bases sitting between them. CDR3 protein: CASSYLYRDYGYTF. As DNA, the CDR3 is TGTGCCAGCAGTTACCTATATCGGGACTATGGCTACACCTTC.

This chain joins TRBV27 and TRBJ2-1, with D perhaps matching TRBD1 (6 bases). Trimming removed 5 bases at V and 8 bases at J, with 16 bases between. There are 14 residues in the CDR3. Per germline, CDR1 MNHEY and CDR2 SMNVEV (reference sequence). CDR3: CASSDSDRPDEQFF. In DNA form, the CDR3 reads TGTGCCAGCAGTGATTCGGACAGACCTGATGAGCAGTTCTTC.

This clone appeared a single time. One junction end disagrees with the germline gene, perhaps due to a read error. The genes are TRBV4-3 and TRBJ2-2, with 12 bases that match TRBD2. CDR3 size: 17 residues. In germline, CDR1 is LGHNA, CDR2 YSLEER. CDR3 in amino acids: CASSRETSGRNIGELFF. Here the CDR3 DNA reads TGCGCCAGCAGCCGCGAGACTAGCGGGAGAAACATCGGGGAGCTGTTTTTT.

The chain joins TRBV27 to TRBJ2-7, with 7 bases identical to TRBD1. Germline trimming cut 3 bases from V and 3 bases from J; bases unmatched to any gene: 2. Per the germline V gene, CDR1 is MNHEY and CDR2 is SMNVEV (reference sequence). This CDR3 contains 13 residues. CDR3 in amino acids: CASSFAGGYEQYF. In nucleotides, the CDR3 is TGTGCCAGCAGTTTCGCAGGGGGCTACGAGCAGTACTTC.

The rearrangement joins TRBV4-3 to TRBJ2-7, with 8 bases matching TRBD1. CDR1 is LGHNA, CDR2 YSLEER, per germline. This CDR3 has 15 amino acids. The V gene end was trimmed by 0 bases and the J gene end by 7 bases; junction bases not matched to a gene: 8. CDR3 loop: CASSQDTQGAREQYF. The CDR3 region has the DNA TGCGCCAGCAGCCAAGATACCCAGGGGGCGCGAGAGCAGTACTTC.

The gene calls are TRBV10-3 and TRBJ1-2; 8 positions agree with TRBD1. From germline, CDR1 is ENHRY and CDR2 SYGVKD. CDR3 length equals 17 residues. With 0 bases clipped from V and 6 bases from J, the junction kept 12 bases outside the gene matches. The CDR3, as DNA: TGTGCCATCAGTGAGTCACCGGCGGGCAGGGGGCTCGATGGCTACACCTTC. Translating gives CAISESPAGRGLDGYTF.

This sequence joins TRBV18 and TRBJ1-1; tentative D call: TRBD1 (5 bases). Germline CDR1 and CDR2: KGHSH and LQKENI. The CDR3 extends over 15 amino acids. V lost 0 bases and J lost 6, with 14 bases in between. CDR3 loop: CASSPPAGWGAEAFF. The DNA of the CDR3 is TGTGCCAGCTCACCACCGGCAGGTTGGGGGGCTGAAGCTTTCTTT.

The chain recombines TRBV2 with TRBJ1-1, with 7 nucleotides matching TRBD1. CDR3 length: 15 residues. V shed 4 bases, J shed 1 base, and the junction held 6 bases outside the gene matches. CDR1 and CDR2 from the germline V gene are SNHLY and FYNNEI. The CDR3 DNA reads as TGTGCCAGCAGTGCCCGACAGGGTGGGAACACTGAAGCTTTCTTT. Residues: CASSARQGGNTEAFF.

The chain employs TRBV9 and TRBJ1-1, with D hard to call. This CDR3 spans 13 amino acids. In germline, CDR1 is SGDLS, CDR2 YYNGEE. V lost 0 bases and J 1 base, leaving 4 bases between the germline ends. The CDR3 here is CASSVAGNTEAFF. For the CDR3, the DNA is TGTGCCAGCAGCGTAGCAGGGAACACTGAAGCTTTCTTT.

This chain joins TRBV28 and TRBJ2-7, with TRBD2 as a possible D gene (6 bases). Deletions cut 5 bases from V and 0 bases from J, with 14 bases between. The CDR3 consists of 15 residues. In germline, CDR1 is MDHEN, CDR2 SYDVKM. The CDR3 DNA follows: TGTGCCAGCAGTGGCGGGGCATTTAGCTCCTACGAGCAGTACTTC. The encoded protein is CASSGGAFSSYEQYF.